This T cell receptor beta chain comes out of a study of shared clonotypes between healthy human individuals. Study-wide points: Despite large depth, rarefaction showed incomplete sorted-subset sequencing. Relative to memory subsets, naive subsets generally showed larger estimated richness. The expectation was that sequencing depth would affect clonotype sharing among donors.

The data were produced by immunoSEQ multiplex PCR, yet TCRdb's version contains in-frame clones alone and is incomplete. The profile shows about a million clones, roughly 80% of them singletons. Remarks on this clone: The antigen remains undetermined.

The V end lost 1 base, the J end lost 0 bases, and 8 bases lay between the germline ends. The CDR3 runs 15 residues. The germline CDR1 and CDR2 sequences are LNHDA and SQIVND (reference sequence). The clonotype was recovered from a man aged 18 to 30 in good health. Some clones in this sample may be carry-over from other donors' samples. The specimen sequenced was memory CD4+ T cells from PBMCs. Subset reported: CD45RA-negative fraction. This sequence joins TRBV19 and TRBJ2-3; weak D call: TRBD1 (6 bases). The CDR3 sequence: CASSIGGLSTDTQYF. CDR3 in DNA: TGTGCCAGTAGTATAGGGGGGCTCAGCACAGATACGCAGTATTTT.